This T cell receptor beta chain appears in the sequencing data of a study of control samples from healthy donors and cancer patients. Clones were read by immunoSEQ multiplex PCR, and TCRdb kept only the in-frame ones, dropping some. The sample carries 75,000 to 90,000 clones, around nine tenths recorded once. V lost 2 bases and J lost 8; bases outside the gene matches: 8. This CDR3 contains 15 residues. Per germline, CDR1 ENHRY and CDR2 SYGVKD. Material: blood. This sequence was found in a man aged 50-59 years in good health. The chain links TRBV10-3 to TRBJ1-2; 10 nucleotides line up with TRBD1. DNA for the CDR3: TGTGCCATCAGTGAGACATACGACAGGGGGCACGGCTACACCTTC. Amino acids: CAISETYDRGHGYTF.